The 17 T cell receptor beta chains below were found in one sample sequenced in a study of blood T cell repertoires in COVID-19. Profiling relied on immunoSEQ multiplex PCR, and the TCRdb table lists in-frame clones only, not all of them. The sample carries 120,000 or so clones, 69% recorded once. Sequenced material: peripheral blood. The receptors were sampled from a woman aged 65 to 85 with acute or convalescent COVID-19.

The V and J genes are TRBV3-1 (or the pseudogene TRBV3-2) and TRBJ2-7; a possible D gene is TRBD2 (6 bases). The CDR3 is 15 amino acids. Germline V gives CDR1 LGHDT, CDR2 YNNKEL (reference sequence). V lost 1 base to trimming and J lost 5 bases, with 15 bases between them. For the CDR3, the DNA is TGTGCCAGCAGCCAAGGCGGGACTGCCGGGCACGAGCAGTACTTC. Protein sequence: CASSQGGTAGHEQYF.

This clone was recorded a few times. V and J are TRBV9 and TRBJ1-1; 7 nucleotides match TRBD1. V shed 3 bases and J 5 bases; nucleotides not matched to a gene: 19. Germline CDR1 is SGDLS and CDR2 is YYNGEE. CDR3 length: 18 residues. CDR3 nucleotides: TGTGCCAGCAGCGCATCACAGGGGAAGTATGGTGGGAGGACTGAAGCTTTCTTT. As protein: CASSASQGKYGGRTEAFF.

V and J are TRBV10-3 and TRBJ1-2; 7 positions match TRBD1. The germline CDR1 and CDR2 sequences are ENHRY and SYGVKD. The J segment lost 1 base and the V segment lost 2 bases, leaving 4 bases of the junction unmatched. This CDR3 has 15 residues. CDR3 nucleotides: TGTGCCATCAGTGAGGGGACAGATGTTAACTATGGCTACACCTTC. It encodes CAISEGTDVNYGYTF.

As to this clone: This CDR3 is also generated by other DNA sequences in the sample. J is TRBJ2-1 and V is TRBV11-3; TRBD2 might be the D (6 bases). CDR1 is SGHNT and CDR2 is YENEEA in the germline V gene. CDR3 size: 15 residues. Trimming stripped 1 base from V and 4 bases from J, with 11 bases between. CDR3 region: CASSLGGGSYNEQFF. The CDR3 bases are TGTGCCAGCAGCTTAGGTGGGGGGTCTTACAATGAGCAGTTCTTC. The full variable domain, rest sourced from reference TRBV11-3 and TRBJ2-1, is EAGVVQSPRYKIIEKKQPVAFWCNPISGHNTLYWYLQNLGQGPELLIRYENEEAVDDSQLPKDRFSAERLKGVDSTLKIQPAELGDSAVYLCASSLGGGSYNEQFFGPGTRLTVL.

The chain has TRBV10-2 and TRBJ1-4; D remains ambiguous. The CDR3 runs 13 residues. Germline CDR1 and CDR2: WSHSY and SAAADI. The V end was cut by 1 base, the J end by 7 bases, with 7 bases between. CDR3 DNA: TGCGCCAGCAGTGAGTTCCCAGGTGAAAAACTGTTTTTT. Translated, it gives CASSEFPGEKLFF.

This clone was recorded a few times. The genes are TRBV2 and TRBJ1-2; 10 nucleotides line up with TRBD1. The trim removed 6 bases at V and 2 bases at J, leaving 6 bases unmatched. Germline V CDR1 and CDR2: SNHLY, FYNNEI. The CDR3 extends over 15 amino acids. The CDR3 DNA sequence: TGTGCCAGCAGCTCCCGGACAGGGGGAAACTATGGCTACACCTTC. Its translation: CASSSRTGGNYGYTF.

The V call is TRBV19, the J call TRBJ2-7; D gene unclear. The germline gives CDR1 LNHDA, CDR2 SQIVND (reference sequence). Trimming left V 3 bases short and J 3 bases short, with 9 bases between. There are 13 residues in the CDR3. Here the CDR3 reads CASSIGRFYEQYF. DNA of the CDR3: TGTGCCAGTAGTATCGGTCGGTTCTACGAGCAGTACTTC. The full variable domain, with the rest looked up from reference TRBV19 and TRBJ2-7, is DGGITQSPKYLFRKEGQNVTLSCEQNLNHDAMYWYRQDPGQGLRLIYYSQIVNDFQKGDIAEGYSVSREKKESFPLTVTSAQKNPTAFYLCASSIGRFYEQYFGPGTRLTVT.

This clone was observed a few times. The chain recombines TRBV12-5 with TRBJ1-4; a possible D gene is TRBD1 (6 bases). Looked up from germline, CDR1 is LGHNT and CDR2 is FRNRAP. Deletions cut 4 bases from V and 8 bases from J, with 14 bases between. CDR3 length: 14 residues. The CDR3 DNA follows: TGTGCTAGTGGTTCTCGGACAGAGAGGGAAAAACTGTTTTTT. Translation: CASGSRTEREKLFF.

The rearrangement joins TRBV11-2 to TRBJ1-5; D call uncertain. CDR3 length equals 13 residues. CDR1 and CDR2 from the germline V gene are SGHAT and FQNNGV. V was trimmed by 0 bases and J by 5 bases, leaving 5 bases between them. The CDR3 DNA reads TGTGCCAGCAGCTTAGATCGAGATCAGCCCCAGCATTTT. Amino acids: CASSLDRDQPQHF.

This clone appeared a few times. The chain combines TRBV30 with TRBJ1-2; a weak D match, TRBD1 (5 bases). From germline, CDR1 is GTSNPN and CDR2 SVGIG (reference sequence). This CDR3 has 14 amino acids. Deletions cut 3 bases from V and 3 bases from J, with 14 bases between. CDR3 bases: TGTGCCTGGAGGAGACCGGGGGACTACTATGGCTACACCTTC. Encoded protein: CAWRRPGDYYGYTF.

This chain links TRBV12-5 with TRBJ2-4; D is perhaps TRBD2 (6 bases). This CDR3 comprises 19 residues. Looked up from germline, CDR1 is LGHNT and CDR2 is FRNRAP. V dropped 2 bases and J dropped 0 bases, with 20 bases sitting between them. The CDR3, as DNA: TGTGCTAGTGGTTTGAATCCCGGGACGGGAGTTCTAGCCAAAAACATTCAGTACTTC. Protein product: CASGLNPGTGVLAKNIQYF.

The chain joins TRBV19 to TRBJ2-7, with 10 bases that match TRBD1. J was trimmed by 6 bases and V by 3 bases; bases with no gene match: 5. Germline V gene lookup returns CDR1 LNHDA and CDR2 SQIVND (reference sequence). This CDR3 spans 14 amino acids. Written as DNA, the CDR3 is TGTGCCAGTAGTATCCGGGACAGGGGAAGCGAGCAGTACTTC. Translated: CASSIRDRGSEQYF.

This chain uses TRBV12-3 or TRBV12-4 with TRBJ2-1, with a weak D call TRBD2 (6 bases). Trimming took 7 bases from V and 8 from J, leaving 12 bases between them. This CDR3 spans 12 amino acids. CDR3 protein: CASKGGEHEQFF. CDR3 sequence (DNA): TGTGCCAGCAAGGGCGGGGAGCATGAGCAGTTCTTC.

The chain links TRBV9 to TRBJ2-5; TRBD1 aligns across 8 bases. The CDR3 covers 15 residues. Germline V gene data show CDR1 as SGDLS and CDR2 as YYNGEE. The V segment lost 4 bases and the J segment 5 bases; nucleotides outside the gene matches: 10. The CDR3 spells CASSPRQGAGETQYF. The CDR3 DNA reads TGTGCCAGCAGCCCCCGGCAGGGGGCAGGTGAGACCCAGTACTTC. The full variable domain, rest sourced from reference TRBV9 and TRBJ2-5, is DSGVTQTPKHLITATGQRVTLRCSPRSGDLSVYWYQQSLDQGLQFLIQYYNGEERAKGNILERFSAQQFPDLHSELNLSSLELGDSALYFCASSPRQGAGETQYFGPGTRLLVL.

The sample holds many counts of this clone. The rearrangement joins TRBV7-8 to TRBJ1-5, with a weak D call TRBD1 (5 bases). The germline V gene encodes CDR1 SGHVS and CDR2 FQNEAQ. CDR3 length: 16 residues. Trimming left V 2 bases short and J 0 bases short, with 11 bases between. CDR3 nucleotides: TGTGCCAGCAGCTTAACCCGACAGACTAGCAATCAGCCCCAGCATTTT. This sequence encodes CASSLTRQTSNQPQHF.

The rearrangement joins TRBV2 to TRBJ1-2; a possible D gene is TRBD1 (6 bases). The CDR3 covers 14 residues. Germline-derived CDR1 and CDR2 are SNHLY and FYNNEI. Deletions cut 6 bases from V and 8 bases from J, with 19 bases between. The CDR3 loop is CASSMKKGVRGYTF. The CDR3 nucleotides are TGTGCCAGCAGCATGAAGAAGGGGGTTCGCGGCTACACCTTC.

The chain couples TRBV5-1 to TRBJ2-1, with TRBD2 matching 14 bases. This CDR3 spans 15 amino acids. Trimming removed 4 bases from V and 15 bases from J; junction bases left unmatched: 12. Germline V gene data show CDR1 as SGHRS and CDR2 as YFSETQ. CDR3 coding DNA: TGCGCCAGCAGCCCGGGGACTAGCGGGAGCCTAAGACGGTTCTTC. Its translation: CASSPGTSGSLRRFF.